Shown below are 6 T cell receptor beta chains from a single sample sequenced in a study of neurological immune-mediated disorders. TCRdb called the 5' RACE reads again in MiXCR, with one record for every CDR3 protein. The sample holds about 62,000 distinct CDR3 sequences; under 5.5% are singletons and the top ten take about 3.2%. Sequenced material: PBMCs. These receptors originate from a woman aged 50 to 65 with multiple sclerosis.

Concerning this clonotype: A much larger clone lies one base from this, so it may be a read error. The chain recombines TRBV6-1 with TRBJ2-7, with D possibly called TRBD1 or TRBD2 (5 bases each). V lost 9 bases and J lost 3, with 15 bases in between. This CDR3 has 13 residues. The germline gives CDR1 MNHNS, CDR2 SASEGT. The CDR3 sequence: CASDRERGYEQYF. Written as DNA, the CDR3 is TGTGCCAGTGACCGGGAAAGGGGCTACGAGCAGTACTTC.

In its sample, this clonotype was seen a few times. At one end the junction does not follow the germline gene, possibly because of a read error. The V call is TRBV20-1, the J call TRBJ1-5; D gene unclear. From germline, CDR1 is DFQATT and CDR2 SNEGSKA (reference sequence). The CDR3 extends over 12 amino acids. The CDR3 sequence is CSARVGNQPQNF. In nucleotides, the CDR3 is TGCAGTGCTAGAGTGGGGAATCAGCCCCAGAATTTT.

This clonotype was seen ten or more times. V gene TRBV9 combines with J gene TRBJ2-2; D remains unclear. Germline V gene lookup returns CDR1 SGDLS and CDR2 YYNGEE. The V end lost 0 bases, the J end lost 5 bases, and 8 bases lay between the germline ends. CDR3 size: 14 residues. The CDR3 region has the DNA TGTGCCAGCAGCGTAGCCTGGGGTACCGGGGAGCTGTTTTTT. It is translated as CASSVAWGTGELFF. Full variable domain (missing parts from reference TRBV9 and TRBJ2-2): DSGVTQTPKHLITATGQRVTLRCSPRSGDLSVYWYQQSLDQGLQFLIQYYNGEERAKGNILERFSAQQFPDLHSELNLSSLELGDSALYFCASSVAWGTGELFFGEGSRLTVL.

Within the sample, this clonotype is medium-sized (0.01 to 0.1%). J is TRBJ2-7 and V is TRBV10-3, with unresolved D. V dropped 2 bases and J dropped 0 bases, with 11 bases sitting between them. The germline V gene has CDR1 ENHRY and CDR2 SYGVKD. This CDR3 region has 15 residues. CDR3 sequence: CAISEETLTSYEQYF. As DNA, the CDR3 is TGTGCCATCAGTGAGGAGACACTTACCTCCTACGAGCAGTACTTC.

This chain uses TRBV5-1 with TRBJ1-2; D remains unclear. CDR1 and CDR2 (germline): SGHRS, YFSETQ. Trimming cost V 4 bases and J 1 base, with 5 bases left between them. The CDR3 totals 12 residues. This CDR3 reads CASSPDNYGYTF. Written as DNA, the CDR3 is TGCGCCAGCAGCCCAGATAACTATGGCTACACCTTC.

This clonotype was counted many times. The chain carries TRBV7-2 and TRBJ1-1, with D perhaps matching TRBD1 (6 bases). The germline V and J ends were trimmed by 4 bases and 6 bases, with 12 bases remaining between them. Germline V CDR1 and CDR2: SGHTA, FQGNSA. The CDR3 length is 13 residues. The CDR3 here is CASSSYRDSEAFF. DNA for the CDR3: TGTGCCAGCAGCTCATACAGGGATTCTGAAGCTTTCTTT.